Presented here are 24 T cell receptor beta chains from one specimen sequenced in a study of T cells after yellow fever vaccination. A single record per CDR3 protein comes from TCRdb applying MiXCR to the 5' RACE reads. This sample has 300,000 to 350,000 distinct CDR3 sequences; around 4.4% occur once, and the top ten carry roughly a fifth. Source: PBMCs, taken 15 days after the yellow fever booster vaccination. The receptor source for this set is a man aged 18 to 30 who received the YFV17D yellow fever vaccine.

This clonotype has at least ten counts. The rearrangement uses TRBV4-2 and TRBJ2-2; D may correspond to TRBD1 or TRBD2 (5 bases each). Germline values: CDR1 LGHNA, CDR2 YNFKEQ. The length of the CDR3 is 14 residues. V lost 2 bases, J lost 4 bases, and 8 bases lay in between. CDR3 sequence (DNA): TGTGCCAGCAGCCAAAGAGGGGCCACCGGGGAGCTGTTTTTT. Translating it yields CASSQRGATGELFF.

This clonotype has just a few counts. This chain joins TRBV5-1 and TRBJ2-5, with 7 bases matching TRBD1. Germline V lookup: CDR1 SGHRS, CDR2 YFSETQ. The length of the CDR3 is 14 residues. With 6 bases clipped from V and 1 base from J, the junction kept 6 bases outside the gene matches. This CDR3 is CASNSGTAQETQYF. The DNA of the CDR3 is TGCGCCAGCAATTCCGGGACAGCCCAAGAGACCCAGTACTTC.

The chain has TRBV5-1 and TRBJ2-2, with D perhaps TRBD1 (5 bases). The CDR3 loop spans 15 amino acids. V dropped 0 bases and J dropped 4 bases, with 10 bases sitting between them. Germline lookup yields CDR1 SGHRS and CDR2 YFSETQ. The DNA of the CDR3 is TGCGCCAGCAGCTTGGAGGGGTTCAGCACCGGGGAGCTGTTTTTT. Its protein is CASSLEGFSTGELFF.

V gene TRBV28 combines with J gene TRBJ1-6, with D possibly TRBD1 on 6 matching bases. Between the trimmed V and J ends, which lost 10 bases and 6 bases, there was a span of 16 bases. Germline V gene data show CDR1 as MDHEN and CDR2 as SYDVKM. CDR3 size: 14 residues. The CDR3 region has the DNA TGTGCCACCAACACAGGGTCCGGTAATTCACCCCTCCACTTT. Its translation: CATNTGSGNSPLHF.

This clonotype was seen at least ten times. This chain joins TRBV27 and TRBJ1-1; D not certain. The CDR3 contains 13 residues. V lost 4 bases to trimming and J lost 0 bases, with 6 bases between them. Per germline, CDR1 MNHEY and CDR2 SMNVEV (reference sequence). In DNA form, the CDR3 reads TGTGCCAGCAGTTCGGGGTTGAACACTGAAGCTTTCTTT. Translating gives CASSSGLNTEAFF.

The rearrangement uses TRBV5-1 and TRBJ1-1; TRBD1 matches 7 bases. Germline V gene data show CDR1 as SGHRS and CDR2 as YFSETQ. The V segment lost 3 bases and the J segment 5 bases; nucleotides outside the gene matches: 10. The CDR3 totals 15 residues. CDR3 protein: CASSSQGVAETEAFF. The CDR3 DNA reads TGCGCCAGCAGCTCGCAGGGGGTGGCAGAGACTGAAGCTTTCTTT.

Ten or more counts support this clonotype. The CDR3 spells CSAKEDGGNTEAFF. The CDR3 coding sequence is TGCAGTGCTAAAGAGGACGGAGGGAACACTGAAGCTTTCTTT. The V call is TRBV20-1, the J call TRBJ1-1; D not resolved. Looked up from germline, CDR1 is DFQATT and CDR2 is SNEGSKA (reference sequence). This CDR3 has 14 amino acids. V lost 4 bases to trimming and J lost 1 base, with 13 bases between them.

The table lists this clonotype with many counts. This chain connects TRBV7-9 to TRBJ2-5; unclear D gene. The CDR3 is made up of 13 amino acids. V was pared by 6 bases and J by 1 base, with 9 bases between. In germline, CDR1 is SEHNR, CDR2 FQNEAQ (reference sequence). This chain's CDR3 is CASSHSSQETQYF. The DNA for the CDR3 is TGTGCCAGCAGTCACAGCTCCCAAGAGACCCAGTACTTC.

The table lists this clonotype with many counts. The CDR3 region is CASSPRNLNTEAFF. Here the CDR3 DNA reads TGTGCCAGCTCACCAAGGAATTTGAACACTGAAGCTTTCTTT. The chain carries TRBV18 and TRBJ1-1; D call uncertain. V lost 2 bases to trimming and J lost 0 bases, with 7 bases between them. CDR3 size: 14 residues. The germline V gene encodes CDR1 KGHSH and CDR2 LQKENI.

This clonotype came up many times. The chain employs TRBV7-2 and TRBJ2-3; TRBD2 matches at 8 bases. CDR1 and CDR2 from the germline V gene are SGHTA and FQGNSA. This CDR3 region has 17 residues. J gave up 7 bases and V 5 bases, and 17 bases lay outside the gene matches. CDR3 in DNA: TGTGCCAGCAGCCCGGGTTGGATAGCGGGGTTGAAACATACGCAGTATTTT. Its protein is CASSPGWIAGLKHTQYF.

There are a few counts of this clonotype. The J gene is TRBJ1-1, the V gene TRBV12-3 or TRBV12-4; no clear D gene. The CDR3 contains 15 residues. V gave up 3 bases and J gave up 0 bases, with 11 bases separating them. CDR3 loop: CASSFQHGMNTEAFF. The CDR3 DNA is TGTGCCAGCAGTTTTCAGCACGGAATGAACACTGAAGCTTTCTTT.

This clonotype was counted at least ten times. The CDR3 DNA reads as TGTGCCAGCAGTGACGGACAGGGGGCAGATACGCAGTATTTT. Its translation: CASSDGQGADTQYF. The chain recombines TRBV6-4 with TRBJ2-3, with TRBD1 matching over 10 bases. This CDR3 has 14 residues. With V trimmed by 2 bases and J by 4 bases, 0 bases remained unmatched. Germline V gives CDR1 MRHNA, CDR2 SNTAGT.

The sample holds a few counts of this clonotype. The rearrangement uses TRBV24-1 and TRBJ1-3; no reliable D call. Trimming took 0 bases from V and 0 from J, leaving 2 bases between them. The CDR3 has 14 residues. Germline V gene lookup returns CDR1 KGHDR and CDR2 SFDVKD. CDR3 DNA sequence: TGTGCCACCAGTGATTTGCGCTCTGGAAACACCATATATTTT. Protein: CATSDLRSGNTIYF.

Only a few counts were recorded for this clonotype. The rearrangement joins TRBV12-3 or TRBV12-4 to TRBJ2-7; unclear D gene. Trimming left V 6 bases short and J 0 bases short, with 12 bases between. The CDR3 totals 14 residues. CDR3 amino acids: CASRDVSSSYEQYF. The CDR3 nucleotides read TGTGCCAGCAGGGATGTCTCGAGCTCCTACGAGCAGTACTTC.

This clonotype was seen a handful of times. The V and J genes are TRBV5-1 and TRBJ2-7; 13 bases fit TRBD2. Germline V gene sequence: CDR1 SGHRS, CDR2 YFSETQ. The V segment lost 3 bases and the J segment 6 bases; nucleotides outside the gene matches: 3. The CDR3 runs to 14 residues. CDR3 bases: TGCGCCAGCAGCTATGGGACTAGCGGGGCCGAGCAGTACTTC. Its protein is CASSYGTSGAEQYF.

This clonotype was seen a few times. The chain carries TRBV29-1 and TRBJ2-5; the D gene is possibly TRBD1 (6 bases). This CDR3 has 13 amino acids. Trimming took off 6 bases at V and 1 base at J, with 12 bases between the two ends. Germline V gene sequence: CDR1 SQVTM, CDR2 ANQGSEA. CDR3 amino acids: CSVERTVQETQYF. CDR3 nucleotide sequence: TGCAGCGTCGAAAGGACAGTCCAAGAGACCCAGTACTTC.

Ten or more counts support this clonotype. This rearrangement joins TRBV12-3 or TRBV12-4 to TRBJ1-5; TRBD1 might be the D (5 bases). The CDR3 runs to 14 residues. V was trimmed by 5 bases and J by 0 bases, leaving 8 bases between them. The CDR3 DNA follows: TGTGCCAGCAGTCAGGGATATAGCAATCAGCCCCAGCATTTT. Translation: CASSQGYSNQPQHF.

This clonotype was seen a handful of times. The chain couples TRBV5-6 to TRBJ1-2; D may be TRBD1 (6 bases). The V gene lost 1 base and the J gene lost 4 bases, with 11 bases spanning the gap. Germline loops: CDR1 SGHDT, CDR2 YYEEEE. The CDR3 sequence is 14 residues long. CDR3 in DNA: TGTGCCAGCAGCTTGCAGGGGACTGTCTATGGCTACACCTTC. Amino acid sequence: CASSLQGTVYGYTF.

The table lists this clonotype with many counts. The CDR3 DNA sequence: TGTGCCAGCAGTCCCCGACCCGGCCACTACGAGCAGTACTTC. Its protein is CASSPRPGHYEQYF. V usage is TRBV7-8 and J usage is TRBJ2-7, with D unclear. There are 14 residues in the CDR3. Germline CDR1 is SGHVS and CDR2 is FQNEAQ. The V and J ends lost 6 bases and 3 bases respectively, with 15 bases between them. Combining the CDR3 with reference TRBV7-8 and TRBJ2-7 gives the whole variable domain GAGVSQSPRYKVAKRGQDVALRCDPISGHVSLFWYQQALGQGPEFLTYFQNEAQLDKSGLPSDRFFAERPEGSVSTLKIQRTQQEDSAVYLCASSPRPGHYEQYFGPGTRLTVT.

This chain uses TRBV2 with TRBJ1-1, with 7 bases identical to TRBD1. V gave up 6 bases and J gave up 0 bases; unmatched junction bases: 4. CDR1 is SNHLY and CDR2 is FYNNEI in the germline V gene. This CDR3 comprises 14 residues. Written as DNA, the CDR3 is TGTGCCAGCAGACCCAGGGGGATGAACACTGAAGCTTTCTTT. It encodes CASRPRGMNTEAFF.

At least ten counts were recorded for this clonotype. The chain carries TRBV7-3 and TRBJ2-2; D possibly corresponds to TRBD2 (5 bases). The CDR3 is 15 amino acids. The V end was cut by 1 base, the J end by 2 bases, with 8 bases between. Looked up from germline, CDR1 is SGHTA and CDR2 is FQGTGA. The CDR3 DNA follows: TGTGCCAGCAGCTTAAGGCTAGCAAACACCGGGGAGCTGTTTTTT. It codes for CASSLRLANTGELFF.

This clonotype turned up a few times. V is TRBV5-1 and J is TRBJ1-4; a weak D match, TRBD1 (6 bases). The CDR3 contains 15 residues. Between the trimmed V and J ends, which lost 5 bases and 7 bases, there was a span of 18 bases. The germline V gene has CDR1 SGHRS and CDR2 YFSETQ. Written as DNA, the CDR3 is TGCGCCAGCAGTCTAGACGGGGGGGCCGGTGAAAAACTGTTTTTT. Its protein product is CASSLDGGAGEKLFF.

This clonotype showed up many times. V gene TRBV6-5 combines with J gene TRBJ2-3; 7 positions agree with TRBD2. V trimming: 4 bases; J trimming: 6 bases; junction bases outside the gene matches: 4. This CDR3 is 13 amino acids long. CDR1 and CDR2 (germline): MNHEY, SVGAGI. The DNA for the CDR3 is TGTGCCAGCAGTTCGACTAGCTCCGATACGCAGTATTTT. Amino acid sequence: CASSSTSSDTQYF.

CDR3 DNA: TGTGCCAGCAGTGACAGGCGCTCTGGAAACACCATATATTTT. Translating gives CASSDRRSGNTIYF. V is TRBV12-3 or TRBV12-4 and J is TRBJ1-3; maybe TRBD1 (6 bases). Trimming took off 5 bases at V and 0 bases at J, with 8 bases between the two ends. This CDR3 comprises 14 residues.